A selection of T cell receptor beta chains follows, all from one sample in a study of shared clonotypes between healthy human individuals. The method was immunoSEQ multiplex PCR; TCRdb's version includes in-frame clones alone and lacks a portion of them. The table includes about 180,000 clones, roughly 93% detected once. The sequencing sample was made of naive CD4+ T cells sorted from blood. These receptor sequences come from a woman aged 25 to 45 in good health. Both conserved end residues are part of each CDR3. Each record gives: CDR3 protein, CDR3 DNA, clone size, V gene, D gene, CDR3 length, J gene. The D gene is left open where the match is weak. Expanded clones get a size class; other rows say once, few or many, or leave the size out.

cdr3_aa: CASSFNRGYNEQFF
cdr3_nt: TGTGCCAGCAGCTTTAACAGGGGCTACAATGAGCAGTTCTTC
clone_size: .
v_call: TRBV7-9
d_call: TRBD1
cdr3_length: 14
j_call: TRBJ2-1

cdr3_aa: CASYGLYEQYF
cdr3_nt: TGTGCCAGCTACGGGCTGTACGAGCAGTACTTC
clone_size: .
v_call: TRBV28
d_call: .
cdr3_length: 11
j_call: TRBJ2-7

cdr3_aa: CAWSGGGTNQPQHF
cdr3_nt: TGTGCCTGGAGTGGAGGGGGCACGAATCAGCCCCAGCATTTT
clone_size: few
v_call: TRBV30
d_call: TRBD1
cdr3_length: 14
j_call: TRBJ1-5

cdr3_aa: CASSRLLAASSYEQYF
cdr3_nt: TGCGCCAGCAGCCGATTACTAGCGGCTAGCTCCTACGAGCAGTACTTC
clone_size: .
v_call: TRBV4-1
d_call: TRBD2
cdr3_length: 16
j_call: TRBJ2-7

cdr3_aa: CASSSRTELDTQYF
cdr3_nt: TGTGCCAGCAGCTCCAGGACGGAGTTAGATACGCAGTATTTT
clone_size: .
v_call: TRBV11-3
d_call: .
cdr3_length: 14
j_call: TRBJ2-3

cdr3_aa: CASSDDRGGNQPQHF
cdr3_nt: TGTGCCAGTAGTGACGACAGGGGTGGCAATCAGCCCCAGCATTTT
clone_size: .
v_call: TRBV19
d_call: TRBD1
cdr3_length: 15
j_call: TRBJ1-5

cdr3_aa: CASSVELAANTGELFF
cdr3_nt: TGTGCCAGCAGCGTAGAGCTAGCCGCGAACACCGGGGAGCTGTTTTTT
clone_size: .
v_call: TRBV9
d_call: .
cdr3_length: 16
j_call: TRBJ2-2

cdr3_aa: CASSQGSTSKNTQYF
cdr3_nt: TGTGCCAGCAGCCAAGGTTCGACTAGCAAAAATACGCAGTATTTT
clone_size: once
v_call: TRBV4-2
d_call: TRBD2
cdr3_length: 15
j_call: TRBJ2-3

cdr3_aa: CSARENQPQHF
cdr3_nt: TGCAGTGCTAGGGAAAATCAGCCCCAGCATTTT
clone_size: .
v_call: TRBV20-1
d_call: .
cdr3_length: 11
j_call: TRBJ1-5

cdr3_aa: CASSSRRRTGPARRRSTDTQYF
cdr3_nt: TGTGCCAGCAGCTCGCGACGGAGGACAGGGCCCGCGCGTCGGAGGAGCACAGATACGCAGTATTTT
clone_size: .
v_call: TRBV21-1
d_call: .
cdr3_length: 22
j_call: TRBJ2-3

cdr3_aa: CASTGQDSGNTIYF
cdr3_nt: TGTGCCAGTACCGGCCAGGACTCTGGAAACACCATATATTTT
clone_size: .
v_call: TRBV19
d_call: .
cdr3_length: 14
j_call: TRBJ1-3

cdr3_aa: CASSPGSGFEQYF
cdr3_nt: TGTGCCAGCTCACCAGGGTCGGGTTTCGAGCAGTACTTC
clone_size: .
v_call: TRBV18
d_call: .
cdr3_length: 13
j_call: TRBJ2-7

cdr3_aa: CASSLREAGLDEQYF
cdr3_nt: TGTGCCAGCTCCCTCCGGGAGGCAGGGTTGGACGAGCAGTACTTC
clone_size: .
v_call: TRBV18
d_call: TRBD2
cdr3_length: 15
j_call: TRBJ2-7

cdr3_aa: CASSFGTGARETQYF
cdr3_nt: TGTGCCAGCAGCTTTGGGACAGGGGCTCGAGAGACCCAGTACTTC
clone_size: once
v_call: TRBV7-2
d_call: TRBD1
cdr3_length: 15
j_call: TRBJ2-5

cdr3_aa: CASSLARTNTGELFF
cdr3_nt: TGTGCCAGCAGCTTAGCCAGGACCAACACCGGGGAGCTGTTTTTT
clone_size: .
v_call: TRBV11-2
d_call: .
cdr3_length: 15
j_call: TRBJ2-2